These 9 T cell receptor beta chains share one sample of origin, sequenced in a study of blood T cell repertoires in COVID-19 (dated by TCRdb to 2020 to 2022). The library was made by the immunoSEQ multiplex PCR assay. TCRdb carries this immuneACCESS record with in-frame sequences only. Its versions omit some clonotypes, under half of them owing to an unresolved V gene in the studies checked, with the rest unexplained. This sample is represented by about 230,000 clones; more than 75% of them were singletons. About 0.93% of the sample comes from the top ten. Sequenced sample: peripheral blood. The receptors originated from a man aged 40-50 years with acute or convalescent COVID-19.

This clone was seen a single time. The V call is TRBV7-9, the J call TRBJ1-2; D is perhaps TRBD1 (5 bases). Trimming took 3 bases from V and 0 from J, leaving 8 bases between them. The germline V gene encodes CDR1 SEHNR and CDR2 FQNEAQ (reference sequence). This CDR3 has 14 amino acids. The CDR3 nucleotides read TGTGCCAGCAGCTTGGGGGGTTCTAACTATGGCTACACCTTC. Translation gives CASSLGGSNYGYTF.

The V gene is TRBV11-3, the J gene TRBJ2-5; D is uncertain. The CDR3 is 10 residues long. Deletions cut 10 bases from V and 5 bases from J, with 8 bases between. Germline V gene lookup returns CDR1 SGHNT and CDR2 YENEEA. This CDR3 is CAIYPETQYF. CDR3 nucleotides: TGTGCCATCTATCCGGAGACCCAGTACTTC.

The chain recombines TRBV4-1 with TRBJ2-1; D is perhaps TRBD2 (7 bases). V lost 4 bases and J 0 bases, leaving 13 bases between the germline ends. The germline CDR1 and CDR2 sequences are MGHRA and YSYEKL. The CDR3 is 16 amino acids. CDR3 bases: TGCGCCAGCAGCCGCGGGGGCCTGAGCTCCTACAATGAGCAGTTCTTC. Encoded protein: CASSRGGLSSYNEQFF.

V and J are TRBV3-1 (or the pseudogene TRBV3-2) and TRBJ1-1; tentative D call: TRBD1 (6 bases). Germline lookup yields CDR1 LGHDT and CDR2 YNNKEL (reference sequence). V lost 4 bases to trimming and J lost 3 bases, with 15 bases between them. The CDR3 loop spans 15 amino acids. CDR3 sequence: CASSPPRGGDTEAFF. CDR3 coding DNA: TGTGCCAGCAGCCCCCCCAGGGGAGGGGACACTGAAGCTTTCTTT.

This clone was recorded only once. The genes are TRBV3-1 (or the pseudogene TRBV3-2) and TRBJ1-3; the match to TRBD1 covers 8 bases. Germline V gene sequence: CDR1 LGHDT, CDR2 YNNKEL (reference sequence). With 4 bases clipped from V and 4 bases from J, the junction kept 6 bases outside the gene matches. There are 15 residues in the CDR3. The CDR3 reads CASSPDRVAGNTIYF. The CDR3 coding sequence is TGTGCCAGCAGCCCGGACAGGGTTGCAGGAAACACCATATATTTT.

The rearrangement joins TRBV3-1 (or the pseudogene TRBV3-2) to TRBJ2-7; 9 positions agree with TRBD1. V trimming: 0 bases; J trimming: 6 bases; junction bases outside the gene matches: 3. The germline gives CDR1 LGHDT, CDR2 YNNKEL (reference sequence). This CDR3 is built from 14 residues. DNA of the CDR3: TGTGCCAGCAGCCAAGATTGGGACAGGGTCGAGCAGTACTTC. This encodes CASSQDWDRVEQYF.

The chain combines TRBV9 with TRBJ2-2, with D maybe TRBD2 (7 bases). The CDR3 contains 17 residues. V shed 0 bases and J shed 4 bases, with 16 bases lying between them. In germline, CDR1 is SGDLS, CDR2 YYNGEE. Here the CDR3 reads CASSVGGGHSPTGELFF. The CDR3 coding sequence is TGTGCCAGCAGCGTAGGCGGGGGCCATTCGCCCACCGGGGAGCTGTTTTTT. Together with reference TRBV9 and TRBJ2-2, the CDR3 gives the full variable domain: DSGVTQTPKHLITATGQRVTLRCSPRSGDLSVYWYQQSLDQGLQFLIQYYNGEERAKGNILERFSAQQFPDLHSELNLSSLELGDSALYFCASSVGGGHSPTGELFFGEGSRLTVL.

This clone was found a few times. The rearrangement links TRBV4-3 to TRBJ2-5; 10 bases are a match to TRBD2. V lost 4 bases, J lost 5 bases, and 10 bases stayed unmatched. The V gene's germline CDR1 is LGHNA and CDR2 YSLEER. The CDR3 runs 16 residues. In nucleotides, the CDR3 is TGCGCCAGCAGCCCTCGACCACTAGCGGGGAGGGAGACCCAGTACTTC. Translation: CASSPRPLAGRETQYF.

The chain couples TRBV2 to TRBJ2-1; D remains ambiguous. There are 14 residues in the CDR3. In germline, CDR1 is SNHLY, CDR2 FYNNEI. V lost 8 bases and J 1 base, leaving 12 bases between the germline ends. The chain's CDR3 is CASQSATSYNEQFF. CDR3 nucleotide sequence: TGTGCCAGCCAGTCAGCGACTTCCTACAATGAGCAGTTCTTC.